The present T cell receptor (beta chain) was sequenced within a study of cytomegalovirus exposure and HLA in healthy donors. Study at large: Previous work identified roughly 120 million unique TCR beta sequences from around 200 million T cells. Broader study findings: On later analysis, the bulk of CMV-associated TCR beta chains appeared to be HLA-restricted. Accurate HLA-A and HLA-B prediction from TCR beta sequences was reported for most subjects. Being productive about 87% or about 30% of the time was typical of most TCR beta V segments in an earlier analysis.

CDR1 SGDLS and CDR2 YYNGEE come from the germline V gene. This CDR3 region has 17 residues. After removal of 6 bases from V and 1 base from J, the junction contained 13 bases not matched to a gene. 60 Vbeta and 13 Jbeta primers were used in PCR. TCRdb keeps only in-frame clones here, not all; method: immunoSEQ multiplex PCR. Of roughly 170,000 clones in the sample, 80% were seen once. Turning to this clone: What it recognizes is unknown.

The sample consisted of PBMCs. This TCR derives from a man aged 25-40 years in good health and CMV-seropositive. V gene TRBV9 combines with J gene TRBJ1-3; 7 bases agree with TRBD1. CDR3 sequence: CASTRRGTERSGNTIYF. CDR3 DNA: TGTGCCAGCACCCGTAGAGGGACAGAGCGTTCTGGAAACACCATATATTTT. Variable domain in full (rest from reference TRBV9 and TRBJ1-3): DSGVTQTPKHLITATGQRVTLRCSPRSGDLSVYWYQQSLDQGLQFLIQYYNGEERAKGNILERFSAQQFPDLHSELNLSSLELGDSALYFCASTRRGTERSGNTIYFGEGSWLTVV.